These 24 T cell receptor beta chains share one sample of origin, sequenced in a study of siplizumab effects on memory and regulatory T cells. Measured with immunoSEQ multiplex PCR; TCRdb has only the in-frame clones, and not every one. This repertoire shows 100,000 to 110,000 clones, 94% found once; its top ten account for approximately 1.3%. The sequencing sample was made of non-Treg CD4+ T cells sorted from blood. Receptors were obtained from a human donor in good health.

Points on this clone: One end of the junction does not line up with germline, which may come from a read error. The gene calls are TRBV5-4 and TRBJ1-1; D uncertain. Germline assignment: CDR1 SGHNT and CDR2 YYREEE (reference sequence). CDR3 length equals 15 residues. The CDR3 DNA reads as TGTGCCAGCAGATTGGCCAGCTCCATGAACACTGAAGCTTTCTTT. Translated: CASRLASSMNTEAFF.

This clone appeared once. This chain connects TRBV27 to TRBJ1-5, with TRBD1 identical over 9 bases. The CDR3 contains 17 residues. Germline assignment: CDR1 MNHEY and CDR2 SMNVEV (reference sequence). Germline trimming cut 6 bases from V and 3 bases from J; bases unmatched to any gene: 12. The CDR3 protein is CASSQGRGTGFNQPQHF. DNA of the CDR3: TGTGCCAGCAGCCAAGGTAGGGGGACAGGGTTCAATCAGCCCCAGCATTTT.

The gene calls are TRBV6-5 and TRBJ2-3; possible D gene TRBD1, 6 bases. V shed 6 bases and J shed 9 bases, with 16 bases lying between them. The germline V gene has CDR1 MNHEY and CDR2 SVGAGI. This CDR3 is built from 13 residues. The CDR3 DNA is TGTGCCAGCAGAGACAACAGGGTAAAGACGCAGTATTTT. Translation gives CASRDNRVKTQYF.

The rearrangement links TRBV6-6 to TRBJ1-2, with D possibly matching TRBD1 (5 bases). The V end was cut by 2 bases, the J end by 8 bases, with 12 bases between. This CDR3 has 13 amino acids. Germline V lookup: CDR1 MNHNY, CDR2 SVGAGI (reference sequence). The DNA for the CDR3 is TGTGCCAGCAGTTACAGTGCAGGGAGAGGCTACACCTTC. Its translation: CASSYSAGRGYTF.

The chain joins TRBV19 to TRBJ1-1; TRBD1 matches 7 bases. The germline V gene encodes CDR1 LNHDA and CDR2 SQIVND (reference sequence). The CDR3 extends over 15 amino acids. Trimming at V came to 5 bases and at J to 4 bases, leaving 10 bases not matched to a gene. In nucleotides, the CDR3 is TGTGCCAGTAGTGTCGGACAGGTCCAGGGCACTGAAGCTTTCTTT. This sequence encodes CASSVGQVQGTEAFF. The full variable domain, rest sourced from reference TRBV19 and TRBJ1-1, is DGGITQSPKYLFRKEGQNVTLSCEQNLNHDAMYWYRQDPGQGLRLIYYSQIVNDFQKGDIAEGYSVSREKKESFPLTVTSAQKNPTAFYLCASSVGQVQGTEAFFGQGTRLTVV.

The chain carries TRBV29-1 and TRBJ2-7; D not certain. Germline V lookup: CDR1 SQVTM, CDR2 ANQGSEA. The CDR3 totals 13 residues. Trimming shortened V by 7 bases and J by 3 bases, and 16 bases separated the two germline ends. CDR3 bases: TGCAGCGCCCGGGCCAGTTCCTACTACGAGCAGTACTTC. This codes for CSARASSYYEQYF.

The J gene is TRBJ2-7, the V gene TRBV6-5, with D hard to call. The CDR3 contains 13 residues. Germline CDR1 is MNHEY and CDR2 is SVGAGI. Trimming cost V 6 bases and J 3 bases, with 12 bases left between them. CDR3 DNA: TGTGCCAGCAGACGCGGTCCTTACTACGAGCAGTACTTC. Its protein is CASRRGPYYEQYF.

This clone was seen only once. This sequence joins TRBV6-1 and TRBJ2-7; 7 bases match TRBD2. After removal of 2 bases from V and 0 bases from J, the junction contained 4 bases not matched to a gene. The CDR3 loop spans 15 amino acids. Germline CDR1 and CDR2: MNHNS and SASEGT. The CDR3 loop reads CASSERSSGSYEQYF. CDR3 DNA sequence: TGTGCCAGCAGTGAAAGGTCTAGCGGCTCCTACGAGCAGTACTTC.

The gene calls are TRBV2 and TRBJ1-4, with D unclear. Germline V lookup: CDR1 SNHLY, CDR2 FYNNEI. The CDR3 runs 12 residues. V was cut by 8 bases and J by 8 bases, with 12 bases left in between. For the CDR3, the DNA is TGTGCCAGCGGCGAGGGTGGCGAAAAACTGTTTTTT. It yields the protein CASGEGGEKLFF.

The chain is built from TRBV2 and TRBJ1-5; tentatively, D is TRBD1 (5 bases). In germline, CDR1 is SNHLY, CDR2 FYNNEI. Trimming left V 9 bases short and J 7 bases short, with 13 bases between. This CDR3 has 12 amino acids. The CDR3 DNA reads TGTGCCAGTGCCGGGACGGTGCAGCCCCAGCATTTT. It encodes CASAGTVQPQHF.

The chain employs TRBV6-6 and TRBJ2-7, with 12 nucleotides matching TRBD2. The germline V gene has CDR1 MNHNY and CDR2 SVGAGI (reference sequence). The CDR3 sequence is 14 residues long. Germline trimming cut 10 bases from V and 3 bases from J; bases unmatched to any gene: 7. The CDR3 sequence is CATSKTSGSYEQYF. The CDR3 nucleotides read TGTGCCACCTCAAAGACTAGCGGGAGCTACGAGCAGTACTTC.

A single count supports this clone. Written as DNA, the CDR3 is TGTGCCAGCAGCCAATCGCGGGGGGTTGAGCAGTTCTTC. It codes for CASSQSRGVEQFF. The chain joins TRBV16 to TRBJ2-1; 8 bases align to TRBD2. Germline V gene data show CDR1 as KGHSY and CDR2 as FQNENV. Trimming cost V 0 bases and J 9 bases; bases outside gene matches: 1. The length of the CDR3 is 13 residues.

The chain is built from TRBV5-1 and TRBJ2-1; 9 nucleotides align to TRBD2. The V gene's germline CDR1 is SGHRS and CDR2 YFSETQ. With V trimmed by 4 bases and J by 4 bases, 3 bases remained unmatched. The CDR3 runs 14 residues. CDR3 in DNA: TGCGCCAGCAGCCCAGGACTAGCGTACAATGAGCAGTTCTTC. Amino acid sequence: CASSPGLAYNEQFF. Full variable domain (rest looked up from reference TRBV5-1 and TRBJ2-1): KAGVTQTPRYLIKTRGQQVTLSCSPISGHRSVSWYQQTPGQGLQFLFEYFSETQRNKGNFPGRFSGRQFSNSRSEMNVSTLELGDSALYLCASSPGLAYNEQFFGPGTRLTVL.

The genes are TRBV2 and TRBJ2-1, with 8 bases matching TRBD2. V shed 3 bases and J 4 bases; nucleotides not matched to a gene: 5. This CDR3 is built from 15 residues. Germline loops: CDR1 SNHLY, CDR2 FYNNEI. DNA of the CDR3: TGTGCCAGCAGTGATTCCGGGAGGGTATACAATGAGCAGTTCTTC. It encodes CASSDSGRVYNEQFF.

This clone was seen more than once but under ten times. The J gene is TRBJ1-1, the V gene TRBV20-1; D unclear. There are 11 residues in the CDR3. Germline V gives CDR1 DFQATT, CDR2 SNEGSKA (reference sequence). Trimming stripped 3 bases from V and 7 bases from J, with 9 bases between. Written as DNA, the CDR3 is TGCAGTGCTAGGGGTCAGGTTGAAGCTTTCTTT. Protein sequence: CSARGQVEAFF.

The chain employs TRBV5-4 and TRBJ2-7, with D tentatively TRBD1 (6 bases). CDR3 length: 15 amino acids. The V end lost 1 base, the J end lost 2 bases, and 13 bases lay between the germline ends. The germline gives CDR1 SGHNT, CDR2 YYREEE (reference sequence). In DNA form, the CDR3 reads TGTGCCAGCAGCTTGAGCCAGGGGCAAGCCTACGAGCAGTACTTC. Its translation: CASSLSQGQAYEQYF.

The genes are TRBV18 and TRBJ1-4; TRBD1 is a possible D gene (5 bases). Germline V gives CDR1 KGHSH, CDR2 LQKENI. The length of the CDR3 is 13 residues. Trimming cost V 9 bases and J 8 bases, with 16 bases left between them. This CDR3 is CASKQAMGEKLFF. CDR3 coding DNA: TGTGCCAGTAAACAGGCAATGGGAGAAAAACTGTTTTTT.

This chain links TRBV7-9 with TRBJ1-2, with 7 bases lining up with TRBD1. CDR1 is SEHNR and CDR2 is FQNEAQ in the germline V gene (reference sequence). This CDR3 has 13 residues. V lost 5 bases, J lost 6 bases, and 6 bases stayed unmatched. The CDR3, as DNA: TGTGCCAGCAGCCAGGGGGGAACGGATGGCTACACCTTC. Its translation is CASSQGGTDGYTF.

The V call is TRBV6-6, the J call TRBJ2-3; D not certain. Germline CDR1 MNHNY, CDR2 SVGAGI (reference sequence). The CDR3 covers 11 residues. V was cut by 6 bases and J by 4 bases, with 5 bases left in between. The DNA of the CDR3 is TGTGCCAGCAGCTATGCAGATACGCAGTATTTT. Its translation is CASSYADTQYF.

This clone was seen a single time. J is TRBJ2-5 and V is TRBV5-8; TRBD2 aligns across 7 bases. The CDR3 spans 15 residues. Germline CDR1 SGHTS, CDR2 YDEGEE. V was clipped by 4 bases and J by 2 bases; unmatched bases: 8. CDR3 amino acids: CASSPGTAGQETQYF. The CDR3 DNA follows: TGTGCCAGCAGCCCAGGCACAGCGGGACAAGAGACCCAGTACTTC.

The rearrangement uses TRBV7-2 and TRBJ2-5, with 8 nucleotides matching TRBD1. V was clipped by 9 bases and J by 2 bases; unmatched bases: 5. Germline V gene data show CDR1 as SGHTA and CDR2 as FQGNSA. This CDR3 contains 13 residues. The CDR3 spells CASRTGGQETQYF. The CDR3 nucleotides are TGTGCCAGTCGAACAGGGGGACAAGAGACCCAGTACTTC. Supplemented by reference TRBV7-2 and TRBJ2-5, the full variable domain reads GAGVSQSPSNKVTEKGKDVELRCDPISGHTALYWYRQSLGQGLEFLIYFQGNSAPDKSGLPSDRFSAERTGGSVSTLTIQRTQQEDSAVYLCASRTGGQETQYFGPGTRLLVL.

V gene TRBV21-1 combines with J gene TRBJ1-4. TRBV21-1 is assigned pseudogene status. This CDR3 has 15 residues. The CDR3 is CASSKAKRPPGVLFF. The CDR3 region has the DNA TGTGCCAGCAGCAAAGCGAAACGACCTCCGGGGGTCCTGTTTTTT.

This chain's CDR3 is CASSHLIRGYEQYF. The CDR3 DNA sequence: TGTGCCAGCAGCCATCTTATTCGGGGCTACGAGCAGTACTTC. The gene calls are TRBV14 and TRBJ2-7; TRBD2 is a possible D gene (5 bases). CDR1 and CDR2 from the germline V gene are SGHDN and FVKESK. V was pared by 3 bases and J by 3 bases, with 12 bases between. The CDR3 has 14 amino acids.

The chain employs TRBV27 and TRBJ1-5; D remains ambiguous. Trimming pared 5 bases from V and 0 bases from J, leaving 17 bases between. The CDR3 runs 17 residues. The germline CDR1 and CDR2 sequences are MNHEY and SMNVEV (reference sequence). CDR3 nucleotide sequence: TGTGCCAGCAGTATCCCGTCTACCTATTATAGCAATCAGCCCCAGCATTTT. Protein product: CASSIPSTYYSNQPQHF.